The following is a TCR beta chain sequence with its context. The data were obtained in a study of blood T cell repertoires in COVID-19. Study context: Italy, Spain and the United States were the sources of the convalescent and acute COVID-19 samples. The cDNA or gDNA used as material had been derived from T cells, B-cell-depleted T cells, or PBMCs.

Followed longitudinally, the Seattle patients had been enrolled during active infection. Germline CDR1 is SGHNT and CDR2 is YYREEE (reference sequence). Trimming left V 3 bases short and J 4 bases short, with 10 bases between. The length of the CDR3 is 14 residues. This table comes from immunoSEQ multiplex PCR, and its TCRdb copy is limited to in-frame clones, with some not included. This sample has over 200,000 clones; nearly 85% occur once, and the top ten carry roughly 1.2%. This rearrangement joins TRBV5-4 to TRBJ2-2; D is possibly TRBD2 (7 bases). This TCR came from a woman in her thirties with COVID-19, enrolled during active disease. The source material was peripheral blood. The CDR3, as DNA: TGTGCCAGCAGCTGGGGGGGGCCCACCGGGGAGCTGTTTTTT. Protein sequence: CASSWGGPTGELFF.